This T cell receptor (beta chain) was identified in a study of blood T cell repertoires in COVID-19. The overall study: The United States, Italy and Spain were the sources of the acute and convalescent COVID-19 samples. Nucleic acid was either cDNA or gDNA, and it came from T cells, B-cell-depleted T cells, or PBMCs.

Authors' data handling: Estimates of nucleated cell counts were drawn from the amplification of reference gene primers. Sequencing was performed with immunoSEQ multiplex PCR; in TCRdb, only in-frame clones are kept and a portion is missing. Clonal size and the V and J genes are those of that table, whereas D and trimming came from the DNA. Among approximately 120,000 clones listed, roughly 84% were seen once. The CDR3 loop spans 18 amino acids. Germline CDR1 SNHLY, CDR2 FYNNEI. After removal of 5 bases from V and 1 base from J, the junction contained 15 bases not matched to a gene. This clone was counted once.

The sequence was obtained from a woman of 80 years or more with active or convalescent COVID-19. Material for sequencing was peripheral blood. This chain joins TRBV2 and TRBJ2-5; 8 bases fit TRBD1. Here the CDR3 DNA reads TGTGCCAGCAGTCGAAACGCGAACCCCGGGACAGGCCAAGAGACCCAGTACTTC. As protein: CASSRNANPGTGQETQYF.